Shown below are 19 T cell receptor beta chains from a single sample sequenced in a study of cytomegalovirus exposure and HLA in healthy donors. The assay was immunoSEQ multiplex PCR, and TCRdb's table has in-frame clones only and misses some. Of about 200,000 clones in the sample, approximately 80% were seen once. Material: PBMCs. The source is a woman between 25 and 40 years old in good health and CMV-seropositive.

This rearrangement joins TRBV6-5 to TRBJ2-1; the match to TRBD2 covers 10 bases. Germline assignment: CDR1 MNHEY and CDR2 SVGAGI. The CDR3 length is 16 residues. V lost 2 bases and J lost 8; bases outside the gene matches: 9. The CDR3 sequence: CASSYVAGGGIDEQFF. CDR3 in DNA: TGTGCCAGCAGTTACGTAGCGGGAGGAGGCATTGATGAGCAGTTCTTC.

The rearrangement joins TRBV6-6 to TRBJ2-7, with 7 bases fitting TRBD2. CDR1 MNHNY and CDR2 SVGAGI come from the germline V gene (reference sequence). The CDR3 has 14 residues. Trimming at V came to 7 bases and at J to 2 bases, leaving 8 bases not matched to a gene. CDR3 in DNA: TGTGCCAGCACCATCGGGGGGTCCCCCTACGAGCAGTACTTC. It yields the protein CASTIGGSPYEQYF.

The chain employs TRBV27 and TRBJ1-2; D is unresolved. Germline V gene sequence: CDR1 MNHEY, CDR2 SMNVEV (reference sequence). Between the trimmed V and J ends, which lost 4 bases and 6 bases, there was a span of 15 bases. The CDR3 has 14 residues. CDR3 sequence (DNA): TGTGCCAGCAGTTCGTCTGGCTCTTCTGATGGCTACACCTTC. Its protein product is CASSSSGSSDGYTF.

The J gene is TRBJ2-2, the V gene TRBV7-3, with D perhaps matching TRBD1 (6 bases). The length of the CDR3 is 16 residues. CDR1 SGHTA and CDR2 FQGTGA come from the germline V gene. Deletions cut 5 bases from V and 1 base from J, with 14 bases between. CDR3 protein: CASSLPTGQNTGELFF. The CDR3 nucleotides are TGTGCCAGCAGCCTCCCAACGGGACAGAACACCGGGGAGCTGTTTTTT.

The V and J genes are TRBV5-1 and TRBJ1-2; TRBD1 matches 8 bases. V gave up 3 bases and J gave up 7 bases; unmatched junction bases: 5. Germline V gene lookup returns CDR1 SGHRS and CDR2 YFSETQ. The CDR3 spans 13 residues. The CDR3 bases are TGCGCCAGCAGCTCGACAGGGGATAGTGGCTACACCTTC. Amino acid sequence: CASSSTGDSGYTF. The full variable domain, completed using reference TRBV5-1 and TRBJ1-2, is KAGVTQTPRYLIKTRGQQVTLSCSPISGHRSVSWYQQTPGQGLQFLFEYFSETQRNKGNFPGRFSGRQFSNSRSEMNVSTLELGDSALYLCASSSTGDSGYTFGSGTRLTVV.

This clone was picked up a small number of times. V gene TRBV29-1 combines with J gene TRBJ2-5; 9 bases are a match to TRBD2. The V gene's germline CDR1 is SQVTM and CDR2 ANQGSEA. The CDR3 spans 13 residues. The V and J ends lost 5 bases and 5 bases, in that order; junction bases with no gene match: 6. The CDR3 DNA reads TGCAGCGTTACTAGTAGCGGGAGCGAGACCCAGTACTTC. The encoded protein is CSVTSSGSETQYF.

This clone was seen a handful of times. V and J are TRBV27 and TRBJ1-1; 7 nucleotides match TRBD1. Germline CDR1 and CDR2: MNHEY and SMNVEV (reference sequence). Trimming cost V 5 bases and J 7 bases; bases outside gene matches: 4. The CDR3 consists of 12 residues. CDR3 protein: CASSRDRVEAFF. The CDR3 coding sequence is TGTGCCAGCAGTCGCGACAGGGTTGAAGCTTTCTTT.

The chain has TRBV5-8 and TRBJ1-5; D ambiguous. Trimming took 0 bases from V and 0 from J, leaving 10 bases between them. The CDR3 extends over 16 amino acids. Germline-derived CDR1 and CDR2 are SGHTS and YDEGEE. CDR3 sequence (DNA): TGTGCCAGCAGCTTGGGGGCCAGCCATAGCAATCAGCCCCAGCATTTT. Amino acids: CASSLGASHSNQPQHF.

In regard to this clone: Germline is not matched at one junction end, which may reflect a read error. The J gene is TRBJ2-7, the V gene TRBV20-1, with 8 bases aligning to TRBD1. Germline-derived CDR1 and CDR2 are DFQATT and SNEGSKA (reference sequence). This CDR3 is built from 11 residues. The CDR3 bases are TGCAGTGCTAGGGGACAGGCCAAGGGTGGGTTC. Protein product: CSARGQAKGGF.

This rearrangement joins TRBV2 to TRBJ2-1; the D gene is possibly TRBD2 (6 bases). Germline CDR1 and CDR2: SNHLY and FYNNEI. V was cut by 7 bases and J by 16 bases, with 23 bases left in between. The CDR3 length is 13 residues. The CDR3 DNA follows: TGTGCCAGCACCGCGGGGACGGTGGCAGTTTCATTCTTC. This gives the protein CASTAGTVAVSFF.

The rearrangement uses TRBV6-1 and TRBJ2-7; maybe TRBD2 (6 bases). This CDR3 has 12 amino acids. V was shortened by 10 bases and J by 2 bases, with 12 bases between the two germline ends. The germline gives CDR1 MNHNS, CDR2 SASEGT. The CDR3 nucleotides are TGTGCCACCCGGGACTTGGCCTACGAGCAGTACTTC. Translation gives CATRDLAYEQYF.

This rearrangement joins TRBV30 to TRBJ1-3; D gene unclear. Trimming took off 4 bases at V and 0 bases at J, with 10 bases between the two ends. The CDR3 length is 14 residues. CDR1 and CDR2 (germline): GTSNPN, SVGIG (reference sequence). CDR3 sequence (DNA): TGTGCCTGGACTGGCCCCCTCTCTGGAAACACCATATATTTT. Amino acids: CAWTGPLSGNTIYF.

This chain connects TRBV6-1 to TRBJ1-2, with a possible D match to TRBD1 (5 bases). Trimming took 3 bases from V and 6 from J, leaving 14 bases between them. The CDR3 runs 14 residues. Germline V gene sequence: CDR1 MNHNS, CDR2 SASEGT. DNA for the CDR3: TGTGCCAGCAGTGAGACGACAGTTGGGAATGGCTACACCTTC. Its protein product is CASSETTVGNGYTF.

The chain links TRBV2 to TRBJ2-2, with D hard to call. V was clipped by 7 bases and J by 4 bases, with 16 bases between them. CDR3 length equals 15 residues. Germline values: CDR1 SNHLY, CDR2 FYNNEI. CDR3 DNA sequence: TGTGCCAGCATTAGTGGCGACCCAGGCACCGGGGAGCTGTTTTTT. The encoded protein is CASISGDPGTGELFF. The complete variable domain, with remaining parts taken from reference TRBV2 and TRBJ2-2, reads EPEVTQTPSHQVTQMGQEVILRCVPISNHLYFYWYRQILGQKVEFLVSFYNNEISEKSEIFDDQFSVERPDGSNFTLKIRSTKLEDSAMYFCASISGDPGTGELFFGEGSRLTVL.

The chain carries TRBV5-1 and TRBJ2-2, with 12 bases that match TRBD2. The CDR3 covers 17 residues. CDR1 and CDR2 from the germline V gene are SGHRS and YFSETQ. J was trimmed by 4 bases and V by 4 bases; bases with no gene match: 8. The CDR3 reads CASSPRLAGAFTGELFF. The CDR3 region has the DNA TGCGCCAGCAGCCCTAGACTAGCGGGAGCTTTCACCGGGGAGCTGTTTTTT.

The chain is built from TRBV9 and TRBJ1-1, with a weak D call TRBD1 (6 bases). Trimming took off 1 base at V and 0 bases at J, with 13 bases between the two ends. This CDR3 region has 16 residues. Germline CDR1 reads SGDLS; CDR2 reads YYNGEE. The CDR3 is CASSVILTGMNTEAFF. The CDR3 DNA follows: TGTGCCAGCAGCGTAATCCTGACAGGAATGAACACTGAAGCTTTCTTT.

This chain connects TRBV29-1 to TRBJ2-1, with 8 bases matching TRBD2. This CDR3 is built from 14 residues. Germline lookup yields CDR1 SQVTM and CDR2 ANQGSEA. The V segment lost 4 bases and the J segment 7 bases; nucleotides outside the gene matches: 9. As DNA, the CDR3 is TGCAGCGTTGGTCTAGCGGGTCGAGGTAATGAGCAGTTCTTC. This encodes CSVGLAGRGNEQFF.

This clone was seen only once. The chain combines TRBV27 with TRBJ1-1; no clear D. The CDR3 contains 14 residues. Germline-derived CDR1 and CDR2 are MNHEY and SMNVEV (reference sequence). V was shortened by 2 bases and J by 0 bases, with 7 bases between the two germline ends. The CDR3 loop reads CASSLGHMNTEAFF. For the CDR3, the DNA is TGTGCCAGCAGTTTAGGGCATATGAACACTGAAGCTTTCTTT.

The V call is TRBV5-1, the J call TRBJ1-3; perhaps TRBD1 as D (5 bases). The CDR3 sequence is 16 residues long. The germline V gene encodes CDR1 SGHRS and CDR2 YFSETQ. Deletions cut 4 bases from V and 0 bases from J, with 14 bases between. This chain's CDR3 is CASSPTGHPSGNTIYF. The CDR3 bases are TGCGCCAGCAGCCCGACCGGACACCCCTCTGGAAACACCATATATTTT.